This record looks at one TCR beta chain sequence and its context. The antigen is not known. Sample treatment: 15 to 20 received Ad26.COV2.S at low or high dose, single or two shots; several received placebo; per-sample allocation not given. Day 63 after the first vaccine or placebo injection was the time point for sampling. Trimming removed 0 bases from V and 2 bases from J, with 6 bases in between. CDR3 length: 15 amino acids. Per the germline V gene, CDR1 is SGHRS and CDR2 is YFSETQ. The data were obtained in a study of Ad26.COV2.S vaccination and SARS-CoV-2 variants. Study conclusions and caveats: Recipients of vaccine and of placebo showed similar breadth of their non-spike TCR repertoires. Vaccine recipients surpassed placebo recipients in spike-specific TCR breadth. Reportedly, spike-specific CD8+ and CD4+ T cell responses achieved substantial breadth once vaccination had taken place.

Clones were sequenced by immunoSEQ multiplex PCR, and TCRdb holds only the in-frame ones, with some missing. The data show 300,000 to 350,000 clones, 85% to 90% seen once. Source: peripheral blood, taken in a trial of Ad26.COV2.S vaccine versus placebo. This TCR derives from a person between 18 and 60 years old who received the Ad26.COV2.S COVID-19 vaccine or a placebo. The chain combines TRBV5-1 with TRBJ2-6, with TRBD2 as a possible D gene (5 bases). The CDR3 DNA reads TGCGCCAGCAGCTTGGGGGGAGCTGGGGCCAACGTCCTGACTTTC. It is translated as CASSLGGAGANVLTF.